These 26 T cell receptor beta chains share one sample of origin, sequenced in a study of preoperative IRX-2 immunotherapy in early breast cancer. As to treatment: preoperative locoregional IRX-2 cytokine immunotherapy. Sequencing was performed with immunoSEQ multiplex PCR; in TCRdb, only in-frame clones are kept and a portion is missing. Of roughly 11,000 clones in the sample, 80% to 85% were seen once. This specimen consisted of lymph node tissue, obtained before IRX-2 immunotherapy. The receptors here all came from a human donor with breast cancer.

V gene TRBV6-8 combines with J gene TRBJ2-2; 11 positions match TRBD2. The length of the CDR3 is 17 residues. Germline CDR1 reads MNHGY; CDR2 reads SAAAGT. Unmatched junction bases numbered 8, after V lost 5 bases and J lost 3 bases. The CDR3: CASSALAGGGYTGELFF. In DNA, the CDR3 is TGTGCCAGCAGTGCGCTAGCGGGAGGAGGATACACCGGGGAGCTGTTTTTT.

CDR3 coding DNA: TGTGCCACCAGCAGAGATCGGCAGAACACTGAAGCTTTCTTT. This encodes CATSRDRQNTEAFF. The V gene is TRBV15, the J gene TRBJ1-1; the D is unclear. This CDR3 spans 14 amino acids. Between the trimmed V and J ends, which lost 0 bases and 1 base, there was a span of 6 bases. Germline V gene data show CDR1 as LNHNV and CDR2 as YYDKDF (reference sequence).

V usage is TRBV6-8 and J usage is TRBJ1-4; D is undetermined. This CDR3 contains 14 residues. The germline V gene encodes CDR1 MNHGY and CDR2 SAAAGT. V gave up 5 bases and J gave up 2 bases, with 9 bases separating them. The CDR3 sequence: CASSSRVTNEKLFF. The CDR3 DNA reads as TGTGCCAGCAGTAGCCGGGTCACTAATGAAAAACTGTTTTTT.

The genes are TRBV18 and TRBJ1-1; unclear D gene. In germline, CDR1 is KGHSH, CDR2 LQKENI. Trimming shortened V by 3 bases and J by 1 base, and 9 bases separated the two germline ends. This CDR3 contains 14 residues. The CDR3 nucleotides are TGTGCCAGCTCACCCATGGGCCGGAACACTGAAGCTTTCTTT. Amino acid sequence: CASSPMGRNTEAFF.

By sample share, this clone is medium-sized. This chain connects TRBV19 to TRBJ2-1; 10 bases agree with TRBD2. This CDR3 region has 16 residues. Germline V gene lookup returns CDR1 LNHDA and CDR2 SQIVND (reference sequence). The V segment lost 10 bases and the J segment 1 base; nucleotides outside the gene matches: 10. The CDR3 reads CATSRQAGGSYNEQFF. CDR3 nucleotides: TGTGCCACCAGTCGACAAGCGGGAGGGTCCTACAATGAGCAGTTCTTC.

This rearrangement joins TRBV11-3 to TRBJ1-5, with no clear D. The CDR3 runs 16 residues. The germline V gene encodes CDR1 SGHNT and CDR2 YENEEA. Trimming took off 4 bases at V and 0 bases at J, with 13 bases between the two ends. The CDR3 spells CASSSPGGYSNQPQHF. CDR3 sequence (DNA): TGTGCCAGCAGCTCTCCAGGAGGGTATAGCAATCAGCCCCAGCATTTT.

Only one count was recorded for this clone. The chain couples TRBV11-3 to TRBJ2-2, with D perhaps TRBD2 (6 bases). Germline V gene lookup returns CDR1 SGHNT and CDR2 YENEEA. With 2 bases removed from V and 6 bases from J, the gap between germline ends came to 13 bases. The CDR3 sequence is 15 residues long. Written as DNA, the CDR3 is TGTGCCAGCAGCTTATATTTGGGGGGTGCCGGGGAGCTGTTTTTT. It is translated as CASSLYLGGAGELFF.

V is TRBV7-1 and J is TRBJ1-4; D is ambiguous. TRBV7-1 carries the ORF label, with uncertain function. V was shortened by 5 bases and J by 8 bases, with 12 bases between the two germline ends. CDR3 size: 13 residues. In DNA, the CDR3 is TGTGCCAGCAGCCTGCGGGTTACGGAAAAACTGTTTTTT. Translating gives CASSLRVTEKLFF.

This chain links TRBV18 with TRBJ2-2; possible D gene TRBD1, 5 bases. Germline CDR1 and CDR2: KGHSH and LQKENI. Trimming took 4 bases from V and 0 from J, leaving 12 bases between them. The CDR3 consists of 16 residues. This chain's CDR3 is CASSRLDTSNTGELFF. CDR3 sequence (DNA): TGTGCCAGCTCACGTTTGGACACCTCGAACACCGGGGAGCTGTTTTTT.

The chain links TRBV6-8 to TRBJ2-5, with 8 bases that match TRBD1. Germline CDR1 and CDR2: MNHGY and SAAAGT. CDR3 length: 16 amino acids. V trimming: 4 bases; J trimming: 4 bases; junction bases outside the gene matches: 11. The CDR3 region has the DNA TGTGCCAGCAGTTGGTCAGGGGGCGCGAGAAGAGAGACCCAGTACTTC. This translates into CASSWSGGARRETQYF.

The sample holds a few counts of this clone. The rearrangement joins TRBV6-8 to TRBJ1-3, with a tentative D call TRBD1 (5 bases). Germline CDR1 is MNHGY and CDR2 is SAAAGT. The CDR3 is 14 amino acids. Trimming cost V 5 bases and J 4 bases, with 12 bases left between them. The CDR3 sequence is CASSTGVTGNTIYF. The CDR3, as DNA: TGTGCCAGCAGTACAGGTGTTACAGGAAACACCATATATTTT.

The genes are TRBV14 and TRBJ1-4, with unresolved D. The V end lost 1 base, the J end lost 5 bases, and 14 bases lay between the germline ends. The germline CDR1 and CDR2 sequences are SGHDN and FVKESK. CDR3 length: 16 amino acids. This CDR3 reads CASSQGFQATNEKLFF. CDR3 in DNA: TGTGCCAGCAGCCAAGGCTTCCAGGCCACGAATGAAAAACTGTTTTTT.

This clone was picked up one time. V and J are TRBV6-4 and TRBJ2-3; unclear D gene. The CDR3 runs 11 residues. The ends were cut back, 5 bases at V and 6 bases at J, with 6 bases in the middle. Germline loops: CDR1 MRHNA, CDR2 SNTAGT. The CDR3 loop is CASSYMDTQYF. The CDR3 nucleotides are TGTGCCAGCAGTTACATGGATACGCAGTATTTT.

The gene calls are TRBV5-1 and TRBJ2-5, with 7 bases identical to TRBD1. Trimming cost V 0 bases and J 10 bases; bases outside gene matches: 15. Germline assignment: CDR1 SGHRS and CDR2 YFSETQ. This CDR3 has 16 residues. CDR3 amino acids: CASSLEGQLYSPGQYF. The CDR3 coding sequence is TGCGCCAGCAGCTTGGAGGGACAGCTATATTCTCCAGGCCAGTACTTC.

The gene calls are TRBV5-1 and TRBJ1-1, with D hard to call. V lost 0 bases and J lost 2, with 8 bases in between. The CDR3 runs to 14 residues. Germline V gene data show CDR1 as SGHRS and CDR2 as YFSETQ. The CDR3 nucleotides read TGCGCCAGCAGCTTGGGTAAAGGAAACACTGAAGCTTTCTTT. Translation: CASSLGKGNTEAFF.

This chain joins TRBV15 and TRBJ2-1; the match to TRBD1 covers 7 bases. The germline gives CDR1 LNHNV, CDR2 YYDKDF (reference sequence). The V and J ends lost 0 bases and 8 bases, in that order; junction bases with no gene match: 7. The CDR3 is 15 amino acids. The DNA of the CDR3 is TGTGCCACCAGCAGAGACCGACAGGGATACCATGAGCAGTTCTTC. Translating it yields CATSRDRQGYHEQFF.

V and J are TRBV5-1 and TRBJ2-2, with 10 bases identical to TRBD2. In germline, CDR1 is SGHRS, CDR2 YFSETQ. J was trimmed by 3 bases and V by 10 bases; bases with no gene match: 9. The CDR3 totals 15 residues. The DNA of the CDR3 is TGCGCCCGCGGAGGAGCGGGAGGGGACACCGGGGAGCTGTTTTTT. This encodes CARGGAGGDTGELFF.

V is TRBV28 and J is TRBJ2-4; D gene unclear. V lost 4 bases to trimming and J lost 3 bases, with 13 bases between them. CDR3 length equals 15 residues. The germline gives CDR1 MDHEN, CDR2 SYDVKM. The CDR3: CASSSGTYLKNIQYF. The CDR3 DNA reads as TGTGCCAGCAGTTCAGGAACGTACCTCAAAAACATTCAGTACTTC.

This clone was counted between two and nine times. This chain links TRBV11-3 with TRBJ1-2; no clear D gene. The ends were cut back, 5 bases at V and 0 bases at J, with 13 bases in the middle. CDR3 length: 15 amino acids. Germline CDR1 SGHNT, CDR2 YENEEA. For the CDR3, the DNA is TGTGCCAGCAGCCCCTCGGCAAGATCTAACTATGGCTACACCTTC. Its translation: CASSPSARSNYGYTF.

This rearrangement joins TRBV6-8 to TRBJ2-7; D is possibly TRBD1 (5 bases). The CDR3 totals 15 residues. With 0 bases removed from V and 2 bases from J, the gap between germline ends came to 11 bases. Germline loops: CDR1 MNHGY, CDR2 SAAAGT. CDR3 amino acids: CASSYSPQGAYEQYF. Written as DNA, the CDR3 is TGTGCCAGCAGTTACTCTCCCCAGGGTGCCTACGAGCAGTACTTC.

This chain uses TRBV19 with TRBJ1-1; D gene uncertain. The germline V and J ends were trimmed by 5 bases and 10 bases, with 17 bases remaining between them. Germline lookup yields CDR1 LNHDA and CDR2 SQIVND (reference sequence). This CDR3 has 13 amino acids. The CDR3 reads CASSHFLEHGAFF. The CDR3 DNA reads as TGTGCCAGTAGTCACTTTCTAGAGCACGGAGCTTTCTTT.

The chain joins TRBV29-1 to TRBJ1-5; D unresolved. The CDR3 consists of 13 residues. The V end lost 4 bases, the J end lost 0 bases, and 7 bases lay between the germline ends. The germline V gene encodes CDR1 SQVTM and CDR2 ANQGSEA. The CDR3 DNA is TGCAGCGTTGCGGGTAATAGCAATCAGCCCCAGCATTTT. As protein: CSVAGNSNQPQHF.

The rearrangement uses TRBV18 and TRBJ1-1, with TRBD1 as a possible D gene (6 bases). From germline, CDR1 is KGHSH and CDR2 LQKENI. This CDR3 has 15 amino acids. V lost 0 bases to trimming and J lost 7 bases, with 15 bases between them. The CDR3 DNA reads TGTGCCAGCTCACCACCGGGGGGCAGTTTGGGTGAAGCTTTCTTT. As protein: CASSPPGGSLGEAFF.

This clone turned up a few times. The chain employs TRBV19 and TRBJ1-4; maybe TRBD1 (5 bases). The ends were cut back, 4 bases at V and 0 bases at J, with 12 bases in the middle. Germline values: CDR1 LNHDA, CDR2 SQIVND (reference sequence). The CDR3 totals 16 residues. The CDR3, as DNA: TGTGCCAGTAGTAGAGGGGACGCCACAACTAATGAAAAACTGTTTTTT. This codes for CASSRGDATTNEKLFF.

CDR3 protein: CASRLDSGVMNTEAFF. In DNA, the CDR3 is TGTGCCAGTAGGTTAGATAGTGGAGTAATGAACACTGAAGCTTTCTTT. The chain recombines TRBV19 with TRBJ1-1; D is uncertain. V was trimmed by 6 bases and J by 0 bases, leaving 17 bases between them. Germline V gene sequence: CDR1 LNHDA, CDR2 SQIVND (reference sequence). This CDR3 comprises 16 residues.

As for this clone: At one boundary the junction diverges from the germline segment, which might be a read error. The chain combines TRBV6-4 with TRBJ2-5; unclear D gene. This CDR3 is built from 15 residues. Per the germline V gene, CDR1 is MRHNA and CDR2 is SNTAGT. The CDR3 coding sequence is TGTGCTAGCAGCCCAAGAATGACGTCAAGGGTGACCCAGTACTTC. It codes for CASSPRMTSRVTQYF.